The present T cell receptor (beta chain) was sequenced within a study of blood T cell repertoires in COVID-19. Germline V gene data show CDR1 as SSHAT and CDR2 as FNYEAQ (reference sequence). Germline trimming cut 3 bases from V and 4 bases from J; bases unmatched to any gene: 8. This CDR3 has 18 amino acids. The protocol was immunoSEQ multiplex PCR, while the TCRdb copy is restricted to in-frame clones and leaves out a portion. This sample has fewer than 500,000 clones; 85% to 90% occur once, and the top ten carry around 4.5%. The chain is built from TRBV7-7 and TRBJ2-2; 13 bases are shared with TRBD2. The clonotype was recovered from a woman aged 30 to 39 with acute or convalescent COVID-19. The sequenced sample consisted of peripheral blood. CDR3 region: CASSFGLAGVKGTGELFF. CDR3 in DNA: TGTGCCAGCAGCTTCGGACTAGCGGGGGTTAAGGGCACCGGGGAGCTGTTTTTT.